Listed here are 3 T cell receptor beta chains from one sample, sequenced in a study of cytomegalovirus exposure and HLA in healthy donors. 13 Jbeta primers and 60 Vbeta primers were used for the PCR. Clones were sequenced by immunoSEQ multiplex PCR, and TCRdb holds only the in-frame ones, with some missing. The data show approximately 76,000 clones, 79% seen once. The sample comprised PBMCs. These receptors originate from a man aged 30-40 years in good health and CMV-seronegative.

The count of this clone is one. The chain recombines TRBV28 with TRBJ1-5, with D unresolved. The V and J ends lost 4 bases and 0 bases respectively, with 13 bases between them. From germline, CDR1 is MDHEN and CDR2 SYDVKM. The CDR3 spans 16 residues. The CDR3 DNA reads TGTGCCAGCAGTTGGGCTCGGCCGTATAGCAATCAGCCCCAGCATTTT. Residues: CASSWARPYSNQPQHF.

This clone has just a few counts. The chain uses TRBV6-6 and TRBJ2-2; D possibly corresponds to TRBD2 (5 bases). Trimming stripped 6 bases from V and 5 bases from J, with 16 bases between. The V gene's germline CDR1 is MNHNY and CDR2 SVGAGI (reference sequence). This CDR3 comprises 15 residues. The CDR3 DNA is TGTGCCAGCAGACAACTGGACTCGTTAACCGGGGAGCTGTTTTTT. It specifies CASRQLDSLTGELFF.

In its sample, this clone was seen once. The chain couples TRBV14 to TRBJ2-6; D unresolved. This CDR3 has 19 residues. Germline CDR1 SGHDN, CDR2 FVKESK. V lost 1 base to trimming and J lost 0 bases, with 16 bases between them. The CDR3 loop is CASSQGSSTATSGANVLTF. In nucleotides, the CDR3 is TGTGCCAGCAGCCAAGGTTCGTCTACAGCTACCTCTGGGGCCAACGTCCTGACTTTC. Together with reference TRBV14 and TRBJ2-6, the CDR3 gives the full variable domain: EAGVTQFPSHSVIEKGQTVTLRCDPISGHDNLYWYRRVMGKEIKFLLHFVKESKQDESGMPNNRFLAERTGGTYSTLKVQPAELEDSGVYFCASSQGSSTATSGANVLTFGAGSRLTVL.